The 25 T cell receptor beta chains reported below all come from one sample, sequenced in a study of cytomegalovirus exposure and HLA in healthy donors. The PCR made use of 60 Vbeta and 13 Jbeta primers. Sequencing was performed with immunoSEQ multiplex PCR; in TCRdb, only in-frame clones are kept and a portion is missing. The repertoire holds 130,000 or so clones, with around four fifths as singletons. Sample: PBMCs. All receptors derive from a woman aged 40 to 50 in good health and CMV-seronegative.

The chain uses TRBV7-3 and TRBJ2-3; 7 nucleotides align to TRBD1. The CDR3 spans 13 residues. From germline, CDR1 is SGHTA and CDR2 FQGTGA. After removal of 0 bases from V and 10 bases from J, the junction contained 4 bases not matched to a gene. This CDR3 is CASSLTSGGAQYF. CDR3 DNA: TGTGCCAGCAGCTTAACGTCAGGGGGTGCGCAGTATTTT.

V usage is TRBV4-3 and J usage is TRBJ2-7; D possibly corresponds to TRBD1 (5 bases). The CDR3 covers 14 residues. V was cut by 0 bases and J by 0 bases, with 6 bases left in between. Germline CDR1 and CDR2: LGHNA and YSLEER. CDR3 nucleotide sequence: TGCGCCAGCAGCCAAGATACAGGCTCCTACGAGCAGTACTTC. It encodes CASSQDTGSYEQYF.

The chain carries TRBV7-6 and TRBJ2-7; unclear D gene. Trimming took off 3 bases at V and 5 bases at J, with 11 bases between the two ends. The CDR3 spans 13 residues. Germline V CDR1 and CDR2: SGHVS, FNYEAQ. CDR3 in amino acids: CASSLELSHEQYF. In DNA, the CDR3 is TGTGCCAGCAGCTTGGAGCTTTCCCACGAGCAGTACTTC. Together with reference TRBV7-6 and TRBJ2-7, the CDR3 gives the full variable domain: GAGVSQSPRYKVTKRGQDVALRCDPISGHVSLYWYRQALGQGPEFLTYFNYEAQQDKSGLPNDRFSAERPEGSISTLTIQRTEQRDSAMYRCASSLELSHEQYFGPGTRLTVT.

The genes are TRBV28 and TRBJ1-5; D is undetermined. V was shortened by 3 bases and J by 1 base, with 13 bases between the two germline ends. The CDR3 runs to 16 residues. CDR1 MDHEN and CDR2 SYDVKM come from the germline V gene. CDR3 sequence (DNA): TGTGCCAGCAGTTTTTTTTCGGGAGGAAGCAATCAGCCCCAGCATTTT. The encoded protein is CASSFFSGGSNQPQHF. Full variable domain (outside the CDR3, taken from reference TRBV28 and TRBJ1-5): DVKVTQSSRYLVKRTGEKVFLECVQDMDHENMFWYRQDPGLGLRLIYFSYDVKMKEKGDIPEGYSVSREKKERFSLILESASTNQTSMYLCASSFFSGGSNQPQHFGDGTRLSIL.

In DNA, the CDR3 is TGCGCCAGCAGCCACGCCTTCCCCAGGTTTATGAATCAGCCCCAGCATTTT. It encodes CASSHAFPRFMNQPQHF. The chain is built from TRBV4-1 and TRBJ1-5, with unresolved D. The CDR3 extends over 17 amino acids. Germline V gene data show CDR1 as MGHRA and CDR2 as YSYEKL. The ends were cut back, 3 bases at V and 4 bases at J, with 19 bases in the middle.

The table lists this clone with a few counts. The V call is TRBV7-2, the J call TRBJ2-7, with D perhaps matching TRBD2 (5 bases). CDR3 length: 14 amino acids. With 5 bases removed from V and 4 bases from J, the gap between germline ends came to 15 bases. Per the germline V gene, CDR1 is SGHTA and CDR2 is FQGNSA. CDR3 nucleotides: TGTGCCAGCAGCATACGACTACCCCCGTACGAGCAGTACTTC. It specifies CASSIRLPPYEQYF.

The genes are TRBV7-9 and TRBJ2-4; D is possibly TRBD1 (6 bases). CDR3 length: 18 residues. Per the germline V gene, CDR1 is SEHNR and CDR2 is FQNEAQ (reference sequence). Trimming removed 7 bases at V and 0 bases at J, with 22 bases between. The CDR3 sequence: CASTPRATGSLAKNIQYF. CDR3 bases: TGTGCCAGCACCCCAAGGGCGACAGGCTCCTTAGCCAAAAACATTCAGTACTTC.

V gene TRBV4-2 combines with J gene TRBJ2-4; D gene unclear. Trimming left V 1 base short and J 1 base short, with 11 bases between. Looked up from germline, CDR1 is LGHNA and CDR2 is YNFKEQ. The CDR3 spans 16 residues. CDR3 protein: CASSQVLSGAKNIQYF. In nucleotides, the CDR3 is TGTGCCAGCAGCCAAGTTCTCTCCGGGGCCAAAAACATTCAGTACTTC.

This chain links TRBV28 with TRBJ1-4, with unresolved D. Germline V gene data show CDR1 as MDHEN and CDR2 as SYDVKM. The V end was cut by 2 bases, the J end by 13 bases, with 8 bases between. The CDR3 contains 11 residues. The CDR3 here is CASSLDWVLFF. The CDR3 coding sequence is TGTGCCAGCAGTTTAGACTGGGTACTGTTTTTT.

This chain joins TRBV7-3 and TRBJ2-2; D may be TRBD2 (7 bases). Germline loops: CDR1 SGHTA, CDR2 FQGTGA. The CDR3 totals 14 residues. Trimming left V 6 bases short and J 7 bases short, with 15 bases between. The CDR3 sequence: CASSPNREGGELFF. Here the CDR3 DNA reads TGTGCCAGCAGTCCCAACAGGGAGGGCGGGGAGCTGTTTTTT.

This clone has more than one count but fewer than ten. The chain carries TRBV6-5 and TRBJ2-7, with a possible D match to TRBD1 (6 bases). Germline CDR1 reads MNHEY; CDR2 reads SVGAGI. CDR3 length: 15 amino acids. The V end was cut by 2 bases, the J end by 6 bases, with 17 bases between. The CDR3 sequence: CASSYASSGTFEQYF. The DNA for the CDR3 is TGTGCCAGCAGTTACGCATCATCTGGGACATTCGAGCAGTACTTC.

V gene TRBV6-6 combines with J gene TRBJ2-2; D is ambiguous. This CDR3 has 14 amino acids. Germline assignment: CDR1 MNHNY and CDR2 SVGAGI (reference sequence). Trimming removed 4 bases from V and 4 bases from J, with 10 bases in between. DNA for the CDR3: TGTGCCAGCAGTTTTTTACGAGGCACCGGGGAGCTGTTTTTT. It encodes CASSFLRGTGELFF.

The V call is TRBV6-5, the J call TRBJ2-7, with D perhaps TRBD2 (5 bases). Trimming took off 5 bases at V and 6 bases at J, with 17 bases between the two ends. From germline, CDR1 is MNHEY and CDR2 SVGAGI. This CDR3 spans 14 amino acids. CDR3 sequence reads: CASSPTGMSLEQYF. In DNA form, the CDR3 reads TGTGCCAGCAGTCCTACCGGGATGAGCCTCGAGCAGTACTTC.

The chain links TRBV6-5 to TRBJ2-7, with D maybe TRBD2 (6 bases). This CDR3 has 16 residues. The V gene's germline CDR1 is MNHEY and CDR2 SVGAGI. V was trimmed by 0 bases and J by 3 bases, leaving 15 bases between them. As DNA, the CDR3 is TGTGCCAGCAGTTACTCGGGGGGAAACCAATACTACGAGCAGTACTTC. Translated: CASSYSGGNQYYEQYF.

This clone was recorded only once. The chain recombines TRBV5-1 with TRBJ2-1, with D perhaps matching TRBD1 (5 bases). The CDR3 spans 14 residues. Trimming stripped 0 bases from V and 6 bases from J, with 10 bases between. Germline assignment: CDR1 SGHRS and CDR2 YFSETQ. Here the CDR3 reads CASSLGSRVNEQFF. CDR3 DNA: TGCGCCAGCAGCTTGGGTTCCAGGGTCAATGAGCAGTTCTTC.

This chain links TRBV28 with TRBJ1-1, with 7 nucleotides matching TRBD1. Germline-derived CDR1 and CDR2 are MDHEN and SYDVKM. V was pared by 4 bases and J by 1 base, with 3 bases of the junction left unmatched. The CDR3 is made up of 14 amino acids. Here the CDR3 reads CASSSTGANTEAFF. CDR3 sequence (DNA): TGTGCCAGCAGTTCTACAGGGGCGAACACTGAAGCTTTCTTT.

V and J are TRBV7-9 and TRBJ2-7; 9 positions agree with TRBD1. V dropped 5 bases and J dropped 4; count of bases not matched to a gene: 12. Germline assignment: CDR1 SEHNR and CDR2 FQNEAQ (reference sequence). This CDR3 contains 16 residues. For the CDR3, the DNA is TGTGCCAGCAGCCGTGGGACAGGGATAGACAGATACGAGCAGTACTTC. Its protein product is CASSRGTGIDRYEQYF.

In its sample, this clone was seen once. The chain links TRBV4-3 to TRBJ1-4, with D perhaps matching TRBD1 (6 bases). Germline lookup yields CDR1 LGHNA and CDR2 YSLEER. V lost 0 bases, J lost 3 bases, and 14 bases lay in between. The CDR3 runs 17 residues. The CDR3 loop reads CASSQEMGARANEKLFF. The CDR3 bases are TGCGCCAGCAGCCAAGAAATGGGGGCGCGGGCTAATGAAAAACTGTTTTTT.

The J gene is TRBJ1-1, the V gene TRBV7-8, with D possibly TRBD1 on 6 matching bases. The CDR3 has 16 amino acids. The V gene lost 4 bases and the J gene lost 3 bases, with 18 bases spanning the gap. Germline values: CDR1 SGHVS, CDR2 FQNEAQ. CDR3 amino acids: CASSWGGRGSHTEAFF. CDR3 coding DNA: TGTGCCAGCAGCTGGGGGGGCAGGGGCTCCCACACTGAAGCTTTCTTT.

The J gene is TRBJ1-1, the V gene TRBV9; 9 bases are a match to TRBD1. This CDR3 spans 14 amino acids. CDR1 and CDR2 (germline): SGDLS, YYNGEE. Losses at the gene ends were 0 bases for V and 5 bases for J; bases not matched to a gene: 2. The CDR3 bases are TGTGCCAGCAGCGTAGGGGACAGGGTGACTGAAGCTTTCTTT. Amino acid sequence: CASSVGDRVTEAFF.

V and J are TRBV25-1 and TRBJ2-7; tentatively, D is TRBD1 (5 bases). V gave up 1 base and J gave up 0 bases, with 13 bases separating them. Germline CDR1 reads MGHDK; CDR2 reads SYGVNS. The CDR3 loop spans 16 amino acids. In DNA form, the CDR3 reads TGTGCCAGCAGTGAATGGGGCGTCCAGAGCTCCTACGAGCAGTACTTC. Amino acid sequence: CASSEWGVQSSYEQYF.

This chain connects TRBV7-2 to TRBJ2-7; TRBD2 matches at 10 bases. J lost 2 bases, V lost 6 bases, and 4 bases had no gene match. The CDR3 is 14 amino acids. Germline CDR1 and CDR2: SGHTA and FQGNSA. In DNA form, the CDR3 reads TGTGCCAGCAGTAGCGGGAGGATCCCCTACGAGCAGTACTTC. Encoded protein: CASSSGRIPYEQYF.

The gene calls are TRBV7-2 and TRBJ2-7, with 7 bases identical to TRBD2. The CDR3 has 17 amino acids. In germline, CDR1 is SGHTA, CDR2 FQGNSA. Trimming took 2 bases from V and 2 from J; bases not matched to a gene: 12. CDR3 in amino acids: CASSLTVYGLAAYEQYF. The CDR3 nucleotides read TGTGCCAGCAGCTTAACCGTCTATGGGCTAGCGGCCTACGAGCAGTACTTC.

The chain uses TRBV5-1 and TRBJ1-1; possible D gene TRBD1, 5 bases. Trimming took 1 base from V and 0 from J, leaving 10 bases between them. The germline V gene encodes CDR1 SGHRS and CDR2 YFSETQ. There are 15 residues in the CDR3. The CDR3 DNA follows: TGCGCCAGCAGCTTGTGGGGCAGTATGAACACTGAAGCTTTCTTT. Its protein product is CASSLWGSMNTEAFF.

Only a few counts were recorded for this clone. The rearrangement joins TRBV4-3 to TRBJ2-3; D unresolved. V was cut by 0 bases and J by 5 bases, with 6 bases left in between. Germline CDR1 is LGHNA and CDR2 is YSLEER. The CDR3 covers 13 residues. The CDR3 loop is CASSQDLLDTQYF. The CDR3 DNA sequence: TGCGCCAGCAGCCAAGATCTTTTAGATACGCAGTATTTT.